Listed here are 31 T cell receptor beta chains from one sample, sequenced in a study of early T cells in non-severe SARS-CoV-2 infection. TCRdb re-called the 5' RACE reads through MiXCR, storing one row per CDR3 protein. The sample lists tens of thousands of distinct CDR3 sequences, over 9.5% occurring once. The source material was whole blood. The source of these receptors is an adult who was a healthcare worker with PCR-confirmed SARS-CoV-2 infection or an uninfected control (not recorded which).

This clonotype was found a few times. The genes are TRBV20-1 and TRBJ2-2; D gene unclear. V lost 2 bases, J lost 1 base, and 5 bases lay in between. The CDR3 is made up of 13 amino acids. CDR1 DFQATT and CDR2 SNEGSKA come from the germline V gene (reference sequence). CDR3 sequence (DNA): TGCAGTGCTAGACGAGGGAACACCGGGGAGCTGTTTTTT. Protein: CSARRGNTGELFF.

This clonotype was seen at least ten times. The chain is built from TRBV20-1 and TRBJ2-7, with D unresolved. V shed 6 bases and J shed 7 bases, with 16 bases lying between them. The CDR3 is made up of 12 amino acids. Germline V gene lookup returns CDR1 DFQATT and CDR2 SNEGSKA (reference sequence). CDR3 coding DNA: TGCAGTGCCGTCTGGGCTGGTCAGGAGCAGTACTTC. It is translated as CSAVWAGQEQYF.

In its sample, this clonotype was seen many times. The genes are TRBV11-3 and TRBJ2-2, with D maybe TRBD1 (5 bases). Germline CDR1 SGHNT, CDR2 YENEEA. V was shortened by 5 bases and J by 0 bases, with 10 bases between the two germline ends. The CDR3 runs to 15 residues. CDR3: CASSGATANTGELFF. CDR3 DNA: TGTGCCAGCAGCGGGGCCACAGCGAACACCGGGGAGCTGTTTTTT.

V is TRBV3-1 and J is TRBJ2-3; a weak D match, TRBD2 (5 bases). In germline, CDR1 is LGHDT, CDR2 YNNKEL (reference sequence). The CDR3 has 15 residues. The V and J ends lost 6 bases and 6 bases respectively, with 19 bases between them. CDR3 nucleotide sequence: TGTGCCAGCAGTTCGGCGGGCACCTTCCGGGATACGCAGTATTTT. Translating gives CASSSAGTFRDTQYF.

The V call is TRBV6-1, the J call TRBJ2-5; a possible D gene is TRBD1 (6 bases). In germline, CDR1 is MNHNS, CDR2 SASEGT. Trimming stripped 10 bases from V and 3 bases from J, with 30 bases between. The CDR3 extends over 18 amino acids. CDR3 sequence reads: CATFRRDTKAVWEETQYF. The CDR3 DNA reads TGTGCCACCTTCCGCCGGGACACCAAGGCAGTATGGGAAGAGACCCAGTACTTC.

This clonotype was observed at least ten times. The V gene is TRBV12-3 or TRBV12-4, the J gene TRBJ2-7; TRBD1 is a possible D gene (5 bases). V was trimmed by 3 bases and J by 1 base, leaving 10 bases between them. This CDR3 spans 14 amino acids. CDR3 nucleotide sequence: TGTGCCAGCAGTTTCGCAGGGCAATCCTACGAGCAGTACTTC. Its protein product is CASSFAGQSYEQYF.

In this sample, this clonotype turned up many times. DNA for the CDR3: TGTGCCAGCAGCCGAGCGGCACAGGCCTGGAATGAGCAGTTCTTC. Amino acid sequence: CASSRAAQAWNEQFF. This chain joins TRBV28 and TRBJ2-1; D assignment may be TRBD1 or TRBD2 (5 bases each). Germline-derived CDR1 and CDR2 are MDHEN and SYDVKM. Trimming removed 6 bases at V and 7 bases at J, with 19 bases between. The CDR3 is 15 amino acids.

This clonotype has a count of ten or more. The genes are TRBV7-9 and TRBJ2-7; maybe TRBD1 (6 bases). CDR3 length equals 15 residues. Between the trimmed V and J ends, which lost 1 base and 0 bases, there was a span of 10 bases. Looked up from germline, CDR1 is SEHNR and CDR2 is FQNEAQ (reference sequence). CDR3 protein: CASSLDTGFSYEQYF. The DNA for the CDR3 is TGTGCCAGCAGCTTAGATACAGGGTTCTCCTACGAGCAGTACTTC.

The chain recombines TRBV28 with TRBJ1-5, with D hard to call. The CDR3 is made up of 12 amino acids. The V gene's germline CDR1 is MDHEN and CDR2 SYDVKM. Trimming removed 6 bases from V and 0 bases from J, with 3 bases in between. The CDR3 DNA sequence: TGTGCCAGCAGCGTTAGCAATCAGCCCCAGCATTTT. Translating it yields CASSVSNQPQHF.

In this sample, this clonotype turned up many times. The chain uses TRBV14 and TRBJ2-7, with D possibly matching TRBD2 (6 bases). The V gene's germline CDR1 is SGHDN and CDR2 FVKESK. V lost 0 bases to trimming and J lost 6 bases, with 18 bases between them. The CDR3 has 16 residues. The CDR3 sequence is CASSQDFSSGLGEQYF. For the CDR3, the DNA is TGTGCCAGCAGCCAAGATTTCTCAAGCGGGTTAGGCGAGCAGTACTTC.

Ten or more counts support this clonotype. This chain joins TRBV12-3 or TRBV12-4 and TRBJ1-1; no reliable D call. Trimming left V 5 bases short and J 1 base short, with 8 bases between. CDR3 length equals 13 residues. The CDR3 here is CASSGSPNTEAFF. In DNA form, the CDR3 reads TGTGCCAGCAGTGGGTCTCCGAACACTGAAGCTTTCTTT.

This clonotype was observed a handful of times. The J gene is TRBJ2-5, the V gene TRBV28; D gene uncertain. Trimming removed 5 bases at V and 3 bases at J, with 10 bases between. Germline V gene data show CDR1 as MDHEN and CDR2 as SYDVKM. This CDR3 comprises 13 residues. This CDR3 reads CASSRSAEETQYF. CDR3 coding DNA: TGTGCCAGCAGTAGGAGCGCCGAAGAGACCCAGTACTTC.

There are a few counts of this clonotype. The chain recombines TRBV29-1 with TRBJ1-1, with a tentative D call TRBD1 (6 bases). This CDR3 has 15 residues. V was pared by 4 bases and J by 1 base, with 16 bases between. CDR1 SQVTM and CDR2 ANQGSEA come from the germline V gene. The CDR3 DNA follows: TGCAGCGTTGCAGGGGAGGGACCGAAGAACACTGAAGCTTTCTTT. Translated: CSVAGEGPKNTEAFF.

The sample holds many counts of this clonotype. This chain links TRBV5-5 with TRBJ2-3; maybe TRBD2 (6 bases). CDR1 is SGHKS, CDR2 YYEKEE, per germline (reference sequence). This CDR3 contains 16 residues. The V gene lost 2 bases and the J gene lost 1 base, with 14 bases spanning the gap. DNA for the CDR3: TGTGCCAGCAGCTTAACGGGGGTCTCCGGCACAGATACGCAGTATTTT. Encoded protein: CASSLTGVSGTDTQYF. Full variable domain (outside the CDR3, taken from reference TRBV5-5 and TRBJ2-3): DAGVTQSPTHLIKTRGQQVTLRCSPISGHKSVSWYQQVLGQGPQFIFQYYEKEERGRGNFPDRFSARQFPNYSSELNVNALLLGDSALYLCASSLTGVSGTDTQYFGPGTRLTVL.

The chain has TRBV6-5 and TRBJ2-7; TRBD2 agrees at 14 bases. V trimming: 2 bases; J trimming: 1 base; junction bases outside the gene matches: 1. The V gene's germline CDR1 is MNHEY and CDR2 SVGAGI. This CDR3 has 16 residues. This CDR3 reads CASSYRLAGGSYEQYF. The CDR3 DNA reads as TGTGCCAGCAGTTACCGACTAGCGGGAGGGTCCTACGAGCAGTACTTC.

The rearrangement links TRBV5-1 to TRBJ2-7, with a possible D match to TRBD1 (6 bases). Looked up from germline, CDR1 is SGHRS and CDR2 is YFSETQ. The CDR3 has 14 residues. V shed 7 bases and J shed 2 bases, with 16 bases lying between them. This CDR3 reads CASGKDRWAYEQYF. CDR3 in DNA: TGCGCCAGCGGAAAAGACAGGTGGGCCTACGAGCAGTACTTC.

With respect to this clonotype: Since a much larger clone is just one base distant, this may be a read error. The chain carries TRBV28 and TRBJ2-7; possibly TRBD1 or TRBD2 for D (5 bases each). The V and J ends lost 6 bases and 9 bases respectively, with 15 bases between them. There are 12 residues in the CDR3. CDR1 and CDR2 (germline): MDHEN, SYDVKM. The CDR3 nucleotides are TGTGCCAGCAGCTTAGAGGGGAGCGCGCAGTACTTC. Protein sequence: CASSLEGSAQYF. Using reference TRBV28 and TRBJ2-7 for the parts outside the CDR3, the full variable domain is DVKVTQSSRYLVKRTGEKVFLECVQDMDHENMFWYRQDPGLGLRLIYFSYDVKMKEKGDIPEGYSVSREKKERFSLILESASTNQTSMYLCASSLEGSAQYFGPGTRLTVT.

V and J are TRBV5-1 and TRBJ1-1; D gene uncertain. Germline lookup yields CDR1 SGHRS and CDR2 YFSETQ. The CDR3 covers 13 residues. V shed 4 bases and J shed 4 bases, with 11 bases lying between them. Here the CDR3 DNA reads TGCGCCAGCAGCATGGGGTGGGGCACTGAAGCTTTCTTT. It is translated as CASSMGWGTEAFF.

This clonotype was seen ten or more times. The V gene is TRBV3-1, the J gene TRBJ2-1; the D gene is possibly TRBD2 (6 bases). CDR3 length: 16 amino acids. Germline CDR1 LGHDT, CDR2 YNNKEL (reference sequence). V dropped 1 base and J dropped 7 bases, with 17 bases sitting between them. CDR3 in DNA: TGTGCCAGCAGCCAAGGGAGGGCAGCGTTCCGGAATGAGCAGTTCTTC. Translation: CASSQGRAAFRNEQFF.

A word on this clonotype: This may arise from a read error, as a much more abundant clone is one base away. The genes are TRBV20-1 and TRBJ2-5; possibly TRBD2 for D (6 bases). The CDR3 length is 13 residues. From germline, CDR1 is DFQATT and CDR2 SNEGSKA (reference sequence). V lost 1 base to trimming and J lost 8 bases, with 14 bases between them. The CDR3 region has the DNA TGCAGTGCTAGAGTGGCGGGGCGGGATACCCAGTACTTC. Its translation: CSARVAGRDTQYF.

This clonotype came up many times. This chain links TRBV15 with TRBJ2-1, with 9 bases matching TRBD1. The germline V gene encodes CDR1 LNHNV and CDR2 YYDKDF (reference sequence). With 1 base clipped from V and 4 bases from J, the junction kept 2 bases outside the gene matches. This CDR3 region has 15 residues. In DNA, the CDR3 is TGTGCCACCAGCAGAGGACAGGGGGTTTACAATGAGCAGTTCTTC. Translating it yields CATSRGQGVYNEQFF.

Many counts were recorded for this clonotype. This rearrangement joins TRBV3-1 to TRBJ1-5; unclear D gene. The CDR3 sequence is 15 residues long. The V end lost 0 bases, the J end lost 3 bases, and 9 bases lay between the germline ends. The germline CDR1 and CDR2 sequences are LGHDT and YNNKEL (reference sequence). The CDR3 bases are TGTGCCAGCAGCCAAGACCGACATCCCAATCAGCCCCAGCATTTT. Residues: CASSQDRHPNQPQHF.

In its sample, this clonotype was seen many times. The genes are TRBV20-1 and TRBJ2-5, with D possibly matching TRBD2 (6 bases). Germline V gene sequence: CDR1 DFQATT, CDR2 SNEGSKA (reference sequence). Trimming took 0 bases from V and 0 from J, leaving 17 bases between them. The CDR3 runs to 17 residues. Written as DNA, the CDR3 is TGCAGTGCTAGAGACCTCTTTGGCGGGAAACACCAAGAGACCCAGTACTTC. Its translation is CSARDLFGGKHQETQYF.

With respect to this clonotype: One end of the junction is discordant with germline, which a read error may explain. The rearrangement joins TRBV4-2 to TRBJ1-1; 8 bases line up with TRBD1. There are 15 residues in the CDR3. CDR1 LGHNA and CDR2 YNFKEQ come from the germline V gene. CDR3 sequence: CGSSQWGQENTEAFF. The CDR3 DNA reads as TGTGGCAGCAGCCAGTGGGGACAGGAGAACACTGAAGCTTTCTTT.

The CDR3 bases are TGTGCCAGTACCATGAGGGAATCGGGCGGCTACACCTTC. Protein product: CASTMRESGGYTF. The chain has TRBV19 and TRBJ1-2; no firm D call. V dropped 7 bases and J dropped 8 bases, with 17 bases sitting between them. Germline CDR1 is LNHDA and CDR2 is SQIVND (reference sequence). The CDR3 sequence is 13 residues long. The full variable domain, in which reference TRBV19 and TRBJ1-2 provide the parts outside the CDR3, is DGGITQSPKYLFRKEGQNVTLSCEQNLNHDAMYWYRQDPGQGLRLIYYSQIVNDFQKGDIAEGYSVSREKKESFPLTVTSAQKNPTAFYLCASTMRESGGYTFGSGTRLTVV.

There are many counts of this clonotype. The V call is TRBV25-1, the J call TRBJ1-3; D unresolved. V lost 0 bases to trimming and J lost 2 bases, with 8 bases between them. The CDR3 runs 15 residues. Germline CDR1 is MGHDK and CDR2 is SYGVNS. The DNA for the CDR3 is TGTGCCAGCAGTGAATATGGCCAGGCTGGAAACACCATATATTTT. Residues: CASSEYGQAGNTIYF.

This clonotype was recorded many times. V is TRBV29-1 and J is TRBJ1-2; D is uncertain. Germline V gene data show CDR1 as SQVTM and CDR2 as ANQGSEA. CDR3 length: 11 amino acids. V was cut by 5 bases and J by 6 bases, with 10 bases left in between. In DNA form, the CDR3 reads TGCAGCGTTCAGGTGGTTGATGGCTACACCTTC. It is translated as CSVQVVDGYTF.

This chain links TRBV15 with TRBJ2-7; D is perhaps TRBD1 or TRBD2 (5 bases each). With 0 bases removed from V and 1 base from J, the gap between germline ends came to 10 bases. The CDR3 sequence is 15 residues long. In germline, CDR1 is LNHNV, CDR2 YYDKDF (reference sequence). The chain's CDR3 is CATSRDPGGSYEQYF. The CDR3 bases are TGTGCCACCAGCAGAGATCCTGGGGGATCCTACGAGCAGTACTTC.

There are many counts of this clonotype. This chain uses TRBV28 with TRBJ2-7; 7 nucleotides match TRBD2. CDR1 is MDHEN and CDR2 is SYDVKM in the germline V gene. After removal of 5 bases from V and 4 bases from J, the junction contained 11 bases not matched to a gene. This CDR3 has 15 residues. CDR3 in DNA: TGTGCCAGCAGTCCCACTAGCGAGGGGACTTACGAGCAGTACTTC. Protein: CASSPTSEGTYEQYF.

A few counts support this clonotype. The chain joins TRBV6-1 to TRBJ1-5; perhaps TRBD1 as D (5 bases). The germline V and J ends were trimmed by 3 bases and 11 bases, with 17 bases remaining between them. This CDR3 is 14 amino acids long. Germline lookup yields CDR1 MNHNS and CDR2 SASEGT. CDR3 bases: TGTGCCAGCAGTGACAGGGCGATCGGTTGGACCCAGCATTTT. It specifies CASSDRAIGWTQHF.

This clonotype was seen repeatedly, ten times or more. The rearrangement uses TRBV19 and TRBJ1-2; a possible D gene is TRBD1 (5 bases). Germline CDR1 LNHDA, CDR2 SQIVND (reference sequence). Trimming removed 5 bases at V and 0 bases at J, with 10 bases between. The length of the CDR3 is 14 residues. The CDR3 DNA sequence: TGTGCCAGTAGTTACTCGACAGCTAACTATGGCTACACCTTC. This codes for CASSYSTANYGYTF. The entire variable domain, with the rest obtained from reference TRBV19 and TRBJ1-2, is as follows: DGGITQSPKYLFRKEGQNVTLSCEQNLNHDAMYWYRQDPGQGLRLIYYSQIVNDFQKGDIAEGYSVSREKKESFPLTVTSAQKNPTAFYLCASSYSTANYGYTFGSGTRLTVV.